The 27 T cell receptor beta chains listed next were all sequenced from one sample in a study of control samples from healthy donors and cancer patients. The repertoire was sequenced with immunoSEQ multiplex PCR; TCRdb's copy has only in-frame clones and lacks some. Of some 190,000 clones detected, approximately 90% appear once; the ten largest clones hold around 1.9%. Sequenced sample: blood. All receptors come from a man aged 30 to 45 in good health.

V usage is TRBV19 and J usage is TRBJ1-2, with D unclear. This CDR3 is 13 amino acids long. Trimming removed 4 bases from V and 2 bases from J, with 8 bases in between. Germline V gene lookup returns CDR1 LNHDA and CDR2 SQIVND (reference sequence). CDR3 bases: TGTGCCAGTAGTACGGGGATAAACTATGGCTACACCTTC. This sequence encodes CASSTGINYGYTF.

The chain recombines TRBV19 with TRBJ2-1, with 10 bases matching TRBD2. The CDR3 totals 16 residues. V dropped 7 bases and J dropped 8; count of bases not matched to a gene: 14. Germline CDR1 is LNHDA and CDR2 is SQIVND (reference sequence). The CDR3 here is CASTTAPGTSVYEQFF. The CDR3 DNA is TGTGCCAGTACCACAGCACCCGGGACTAGCGTCTATGAGCAGTTCTTC. Full variable domain (remainder filled in from reference TRBV19 and TRBJ2-1): DGGITQSPKYLFRKEGQNVTLSCEQNLNHDAMYWYRQDPGQGLRLIYYSQIVNDFQKGDIAEGYSVSREKKESFPLTVTSAQKNPTAFYLCASTTAPGTSVYEQFFGPGTRLTVL.

The genes are TRBV3-1 (or the pseudogene TRBV3-2) and TRBJ2-7; 8 nucleotides match TRBD1. J was trimmed by 7 bases and V by 4 bases; bases with no gene match: 12. The CDR3 is made up of 15 amino acids. Germline CDR1 is LGHDT and CDR2 is YNNKEL (reference sequence). The CDR3 loop is CASSLDRGRAKEQYF. The CDR3 coding sequence is TGTGCCAGCAGCCTAGACAGGGGAAGGGCGAAAGAGCAGTACTTC.

This chain links TRBV5-5 with TRBJ2-7; 7 bases align to TRBD2. This CDR3 has 12 residues. Trimming at V came to 3 bases and at J to 6 bases, leaving 3 bases not matched to a gene. Germline values: CDR1 SGHKS, CDR2 YYEKEE (reference sequence). As DNA, the CDR3 is TGTGCCAGCAGCTGGGCGGGGGTCGAGCAGTACTTC. Its protein is CASSWAGVEQYF.

V usage is TRBV9 and J usage is TRBJ2-1, with 8 bases identical to TRBD2. Germline V CDR1 and CDR2: SGDLS, YYNGEE. The CDR3 length is 17 residues. The junction had 10 bases not matched to a gene; V was cut back by 1 base and J by 4 bases. The CDR3 loop reads CASSVSETAGGYNEQFF. As DNA, the CDR3 is TGTGCCAGCAGCGTAAGCGAGACGGCGGGGGGATACAATGAGCAGTTCTTC.

V is TRBV6-5 and J is TRBJ2-7; TRBD1 matches at 7 bases. In germline, CDR1 is MNHEY, CDR2 SVGAGI. Trimming removed 7 bases from V and 2 bases from J; junction bases left unmatched: 5. CDR3 size: 13 residues. This CDR3 reads CASTADRAYEQYF. CDR3 nucleotides: TGTGCCAGCACCGCCGACAGGGCCTACGAGCAGTACTTC.

This clone came up a few times. V and J are TRBV12-5 and TRBJ2-1, with D perhaps matching TRBD1 (6 bases). V dropped 7 bases and J dropped 6 bases, with 25 bases sitting between them. Germline V gene data show CDR1 as LGHNT and CDR2 as FRNRAP. The CDR3 loop spans 17 amino acids. DNA for the CDR3: TGTGCTAGTGTCTCAGTAAGTGGGCAGGGGATGGGCAATGAGCAGTTCTTC. This translates into CASVSVSGQGMGNEQFF.

This rearrangement joins TRBV9 to TRBJ2-3; D possibly corresponds to TRBD1 (6 bases). The V and J ends lost 3 bases and 7 bases respectively, with 21 bases between them. Germline V gene data show CDR1 as SGDLS and CDR2 as YYNGEE. The length of the CDR3 is 16 residues. The CDR3 DNA sequence: TGTGCCAGCAGCGCGGGAATGACAGGTCCGAAAAATACGCAGTATTTT. Protein product: CASSAGMTGPKNTQYF.

The chain carries TRBV3-1 (or the pseudogene TRBV3-2) and TRBJ1-4; the D is unclear. Germline V gives CDR1 LGHDT, CDR2 YNNKEL (reference sequence). Trimming took 2 bases from V and 7 from J, leaving 5 bases between them. The CDR3 is 12 amino acids. The DNA of the CDR3 is TGTGCCAGCAGCCAATTGGGTGAAAAACTGTTTTTT. Protein: CASSQLGEKLFF.

The genes are TRBV19 and TRBJ1-5, with D tentatively TRBD1 (5 bases). CDR3 length: 17 residues. Germline V gene data show CDR1 as LNHDA and CDR2 as SQIVND (reference sequence). Trimming removed 5 bases from V and 3 bases from J, with 20 bases in between. The CDR3, as DNA: TGTGCCAGTAGTTTAAAGTCGGACACCCTTACCAATCAGCCCCAGCATTTT. Translating gives CASSLKSDTLTNQPQHF.

The chain joins TRBV7-9 to TRBJ2-5, with 9 bases identical to TRBD1. CDR1 is SEHNR, CDR2 FQNEAQ, per germline (reference sequence). The V gene end was trimmed by 5 bases and the J gene end by 3 bases; junction bases not matched to a gene: 7. The CDR3 contains 15 residues. CDR3 sequence: CASSQPDRGEETQYF. DNA of the CDR3: TGTGCCAGCAGCCAACCGGACAGGGGAGAAGAGACCCAGTACTTC.

This clone was observed once. V gene TRBV27 combines with J gene TRBJ1-1, with TRBD1 as a possible D gene (6 bases). The CDR3 runs to 14 residues. With 5 bases removed from V and 1 base from J, the gap between germline ends came to 11 bases. Germline V gene data show CDR1 as MNHEY and CDR2 as SMNVEV (reference sequence). CDR3: CASSLLQGNTEAFF. The DNA of the CDR3 is TGTGCCAGCAGTCTGCTACAGGGGAACACTGAAGCTTTCTTT.

The V and J genes are TRBV18 and TRBJ2-7, with D uncertain. V was shortened by 4 bases and J by 6 bases, with 16 bases between the two germline ends. The length of the CDR3 is 14 residues. Looked up from germline, CDR1 is KGHSH and CDR2 is LQKENI. The CDR3: CASSQNPTIAEQYF. The CDR3 DNA reads as TGTGCCAGCTCACAAAACCCCACAATAGCCGAGCAGTACTTC.

In this sample, this clone turned up once. V usage is TRBV10-2 and J usage is TRBJ2-4; 12 bases are a match to TRBD2. The CDR3 is 17 residues long. With V trimmed by 3 bases and J by 3 bases, 6 bases remained unmatched. Germline lookup yields CDR1 WSHSY and CDR2 SAAADI. DNA of the CDR3: TGCGCCAGCAGTGATCTAGCGGGGGGGCGAGACAAAAACATTCAGTACTTC. It encodes CASSDLAGGRDKNIQYF.

The chain is built from TRBV5-1 and TRBJ2-1; 8 bases line up with TRBD2. J lost 0 bases, V lost 4 bases, and 9 bases had no gene match. The CDR3 length is 17 residues. Looked up from germline, CDR1 is SGHRS and CDR2 is YFSETQ. The CDR3 sequence: CASSPWTSKPSYNEQFF. CDR3 DNA sequence: TGCGCCAGCAGCCCCTGGACTAGCAAACCCTCCTACAATGAGCAGTTCTTC.

The chain is built from TRBV19 and TRBJ1-5; D may be TRBD1 (5 bases). Germline V gene lookup returns CDR1 LNHDA and CDR2 SQIVND (reference sequence). The CDR3 has 17 residues. Trimming stripped 3 bases from V and 3 bases from J, with 18 bases between. This chain's CDR3 is CASSILPLGAANQPQHF. The CDR3, as DNA: TGTGCCAGTAGTATCCTACCCCTAGGGGCTGCCAATCAGCCCCAGCATTTT. Together with reference TRBV19 and TRBJ1-5, the CDR3 gives the full variable domain: DGGITQSPKYLFRKEGQNVTLSCEQNLNHDAMYWYRQDPGQGLRLIYYSQIVNDFQKGDIAEGYSVSREKKESFPLTVTSAQKNPTAFYLCASSILPLGAANQPQHFGDGTRLSIL.

The chain joins TRBV2 to TRBJ2-1; TRBD1 might be the D (5 bases). V shed 4 bases and J shed 0 bases, with 16 bases lying between them. The CDR3 has 17 residues. Per germline, CDR1 SNHLY and CDR2 FYNNEI. DNA of the CDR3: TGTGCCAGCAGTGTGGGGCAGGGCGGCCTCTCCTACAATGAGCAGTTCTTC. It encodes CASSVGQGGLSYNEQFF.

This chain connects TRBV9 to TRBJ2-2, with D possibly matching TRBD2 (6 bases). Trimming stripped 4 bases from V and 6 bases from J, with 10 bases between. The CDR3 extends over 13 amino acids. Germline-derived CDR1 and CDR2 are SGDLS and YYNGEE. CDR3 sequence: CASSPSGAGELFF. In nucleotides, the CDR3 is TGTGCCAGCAGCCCGTCGGGGGCCGGGGAGCTGTTTTTT.

The chain combines TRBV9 with TRBJ2-7, with D perhaps assigned TRBD1 or TRBD2 (5 bases each). Trimming shortened V by 9 bases and J by 2 bases, and 18 bases separated the two germline ends. From germline, CDR1 is SGDLS and CDR2 YYNGEE. This CDR3 has 14 residues. The CDR3 DNA follows: TGTGCCACACCTTTGAGGGGCGATACCTACGAGCAGTACTTC. Its translation is CATPLRGDTYEQYF.

The chain couples TRBV4-1 to TRBJ2-2, with TRBD1 matching over 8 bases. Germline CDR1 reads MGHRA; CDR2 reads YSYEKL. V dropped 2 bases and J dropped 2; count of bases not matched to a gene: 4. CDR3 length: 16 amino acids. The CDR3, as DNA: TGCGCCAGCAGCCAAAACAGGGGGTATAACACCGGGGAGCTGTTTTTT. As protein: CASSQNRGYNTGELFF.

The chain combines TRBV7-2 with TRBJ2-2, with 9 bases aligning to TRBD1. The CDR3 covers 16 residues. Germline values: CDR1 SGHTA, CDR2 FQGNSA. V lost 5 bases and J lost 1; bases outside the gene matches: 5. The CDR3 nucleotides read TGTGCCAGCAGCACATACAGGGGGCAGAACACCGGGGAGCTGTTTTTT. The encoded protein is CASSTYRGQNTGELFF.

The chain uses TRBV5-5 and TRBJ2-7, with D uncertain. Germline CDR1 is SGHKS and CDR2 is YYEKEE (reference sequence). Trimming left V 4 bases short and J 2 bases short, with 7 bases between. The CDR3 has 12 residues. The CDR3 region is CASSKGTYEQYF. The CDR3 bases are TGTGCCAGCAGCAAAGGGACCTACGAGCAGTACTTC.

The chain combines TRBV11-2 with TRBJ1-3, with D unclear. The CDR3 length is 15 residues. Trimming left V 6 bases short and J 3 bases short, with 15 bases between. The germline V gene encodes CDR1 SGHAT and CDR2 FQNNGV. The CDR3 DNA reads as TGTGCCAGCAGTTTCCCGGGCGAAGGTGGAAACACCATATATTTT. Translating gives CASSFPGEGGNTIYF.

The V and J genes are TRBV24-1 and TRBJ1-5, with a possible D match to TRBD1 (5 bases). This CDR3 is 16 amino acids long. The germline CDR1 and CDR2 sequences are KGHDR and SFDVKD. Trimming left V 4 bases short and J 1 base short, with 13 bases between. Here the CDR3 DNA reads TGTGCCACCAGTGACCGGGACTCCGTGAGCAATCAGCCCCAGCATTTT. Translation gives CATSDRDSVSNQPQHF.

The rearrangement joins TRBV18 to TRBJ1-5; the match to TRBD1 covers 7 bases. The germline V gene encodes CDR1 KGHSH and CDR2 LQKENI. J lost 2 bases, V lost 1 base, and 5 bases had no gene match. The CDR3 is made up of 16 amino acids. The CDR3 loop reads CASSPRQGTGNQPQHF. The CDR3 DNA reads TGTGCCAGCTCACCACGACAGGGAACGGGCAATCAGCCCCAGCATTTT.

The CDR3 nucleotides are TGCGCCAGCAGCCCCCTGGGAGGAGCGAACACCGGGGAGCTGTTTTTT. It encodes CASSPLGGANTGELFF. The chain recombines TRBV5-1 with TRBJ2-2; possibly TRBD2 for D (6 bases). The V gene's germline CDR1 is SGHRS and CDR2 YFSETQ. V lost 4 bases to trimming and J lost 0 bases, with 13 bases between them. CDR3 length equals 16 residues.

This clone was found a few times. The chain carries TRBV7-9 and TRBJ2-3; D possibly corresponds to TRBD2 (6 bases). The CDR3 covers 16 residues. V dropped 5 bases and J dropped 2 bases, with 17 bases sitting between them. The germline V gene has CDR1 SEHNR and CDR2 FQNEAQ (reference sequence). For the CDR3, the DNA is TGTGCCAGCAGCCCTCCTAGCGTGGGTATCACAGATACGCAGTATTTT. This gives the protein CASSPPSVGITDTQYF. Complete variable domain (other parts from reference TRBV7-9 and TRBJ2-3): DTGVSQNPRHKITKRGQNVTFRCDPISEHNRLYWYRQTLGQGPEFLTYFQNEAQLEKSRLLSDRFSAERPKGSFSTLEIQRTEQGDSAMYLCASSPPSVGITDTQYFGPGTRLTVL.